The 5 T cell receptor beta chains in this list originate from one sample, sequenced in a study of shared clonotypes between healthy human individuals. Profiled with immunoSEQ multiplex PCR; TCRdb holds only in-frame clones, not every one. The sample carries just over 2,000,000 clones, less than 95% recorded once. Naive CD8 cells lacked CD45RO, underwent positive selection for CCR7 and left out terminally differentiated effector memory CD45RA+ cells. Sequencing was performed on naive CD8+ T cells sorted from blood. These receptors came from a man aged 18 to 30 in good health.

The chain uses TRBV2 and TRBJ2-1; TRBD2 aligns across 12 bases. Trimming removed 3 bases from V and 3 bases from J; junction bases left unmatched: 9. In germline, CDR1 is SNHLY, CDR2 FYNNEI. The CDR3 is made up of 18 amino acids. In DNA form, the CDR3 reads TGTGCCAGCAGTGAGACTAGCGGGGGCCCTACCATCTACAATGAGCAGTTCTTC. Translation: CASSETSGGPTIYNEQFF.

CDR3 nucleotide sequence: TGTGCCAGCAGCTTAGACACGGAGAACACTGAAGCTTTCTTT. Protein product: CASSLDTENTEAFF. The chain combines TRBV7-9 with TRBJ1-1; unclear D gene. Trimming removed 1 base from V and 1 base from J, with 7 bases in between. From germline, CDR1 is SEHNR and CDR2 FQNEAQ (reference sequence). This CDR3 has 14 amino acids.

This chain uses TRBV27 with TRBJ2-7, with no clear D. V was cut by 3 bases and J by 1 base, with 10 bases left in between. Germline values: CDR1 MNHEY, CDR2 SMNVEV (reference sequence). The CDR3 contains 14 residues. CDR3: CASSFFPDSYEQYF. The DNA of the CDR3 is TGTGCCAGCAGTTTTTTTCCCGATTCCTACGAGCAGTACTTC.

For this clone: The sample contains more than one DNA sequence encoding this CDR3. The chain links TRBV28 to TRBJ1-2; 9 bases are a match to TRBD1. There are 14 residues in the CDR3. V was pared by 7 bases and J by 2 bases, with 5 bases of the junction left unmatched. Germline loops: CDR1 MDHEN, CDR2 SYDVKM. The CDR3 coding sequence is TGTGCCAGCACCGAGACAGGGGGAAACTATGGCTACACCTTC. Its translation is CASTETGGNYGYTF.

The rearrangement joins TRBV27 to TRBJ2-2; tentatively, D is TRBD1 (5 bases). The CDR3 spans 15 residues. V dropped 5 bases and J dropped 5 bases, with 15 bases sitting between them. Germline CDR1 reads MNHEY; CDR2 reads SMNVEV (reference sequence). This CDR3 reads CASSPQETNTGELFF. Here the CDR3 DNA reads TGTGCCAGCAGTCCACAGGAAACTAATACCGGGGAGCTGTTTTTT.